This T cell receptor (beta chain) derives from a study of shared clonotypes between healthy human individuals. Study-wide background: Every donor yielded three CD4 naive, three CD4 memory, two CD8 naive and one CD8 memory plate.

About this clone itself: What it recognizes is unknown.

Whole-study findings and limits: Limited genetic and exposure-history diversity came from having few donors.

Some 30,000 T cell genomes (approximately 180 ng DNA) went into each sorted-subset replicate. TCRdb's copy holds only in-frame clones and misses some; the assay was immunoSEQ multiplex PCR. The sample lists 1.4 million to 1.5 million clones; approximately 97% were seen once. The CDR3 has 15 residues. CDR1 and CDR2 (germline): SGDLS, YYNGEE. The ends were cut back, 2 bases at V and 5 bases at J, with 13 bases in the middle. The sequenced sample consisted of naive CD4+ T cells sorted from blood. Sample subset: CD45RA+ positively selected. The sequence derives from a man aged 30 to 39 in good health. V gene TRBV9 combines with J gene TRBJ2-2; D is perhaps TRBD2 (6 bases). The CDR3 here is CASSVGLALTGELFF. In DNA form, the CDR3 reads TGTGCCAGCAGCGTGGGGCTAGCGTTGACCGGGGAGCTGTTTTTT.